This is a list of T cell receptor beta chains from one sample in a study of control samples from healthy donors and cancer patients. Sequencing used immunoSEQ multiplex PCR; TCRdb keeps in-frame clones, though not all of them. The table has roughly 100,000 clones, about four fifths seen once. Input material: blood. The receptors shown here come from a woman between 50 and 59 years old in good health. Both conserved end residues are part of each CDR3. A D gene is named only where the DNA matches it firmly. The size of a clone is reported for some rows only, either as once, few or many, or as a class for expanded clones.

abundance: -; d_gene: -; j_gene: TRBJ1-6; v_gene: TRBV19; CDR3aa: CASSIEGPSPLHF; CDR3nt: TGTGCCAGTAGTATAGAGGGCCCCTCACCCCTCCACTTT
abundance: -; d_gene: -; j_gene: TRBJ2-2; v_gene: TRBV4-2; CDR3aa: CASSQTVNTGELFF; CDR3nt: TGTGCCAGCAGCCAAACAGTTAACACCGGGGAGCTGTTTTTT
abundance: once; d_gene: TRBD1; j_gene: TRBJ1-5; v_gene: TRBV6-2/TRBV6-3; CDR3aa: CASSPLRTGGRQPQHF; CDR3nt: TGTGCCAGCAGCCCCCTTCGGACAGGGGGCAGGCAGCCCCAGCATTTT
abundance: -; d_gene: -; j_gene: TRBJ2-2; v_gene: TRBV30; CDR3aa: CAWTQGNTGELFF; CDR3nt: TGTGCCTGGACACAGGGAAACACCGGGGAGCTGTTTTTT
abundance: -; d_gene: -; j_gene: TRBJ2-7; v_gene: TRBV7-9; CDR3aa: CASSLETGGPVEQYF; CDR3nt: TGTGCCAGCAGCTTAGAGACAGGAGGGCCGGTCGAGCAGTACTTC
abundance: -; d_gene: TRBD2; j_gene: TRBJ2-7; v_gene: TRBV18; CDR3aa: CASLTGREGGTYEQYF; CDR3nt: TGTGCCAGCCTGACCGGGAGGGAAGGGGGAACCTACGAGCAGTACTTC
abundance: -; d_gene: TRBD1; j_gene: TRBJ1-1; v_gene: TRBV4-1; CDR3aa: CASSLQGVRAEAFF; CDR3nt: TGCGCCAGCAGCCTACAGGGGGTCCGAGCTGAAGCTTTCTTT
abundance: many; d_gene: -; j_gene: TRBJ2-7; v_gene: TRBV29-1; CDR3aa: CSVTSSSYEQYF; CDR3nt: TGCAGCGTTACTTCTAGCTCCTACGAGCAGTACTTC
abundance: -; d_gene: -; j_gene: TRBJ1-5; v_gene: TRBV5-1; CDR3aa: CASSLATGNNQPQHF; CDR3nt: TGCGCCAGCAGCTTGGCCACAGGGAACAATCAGCCCCAGCATTTT
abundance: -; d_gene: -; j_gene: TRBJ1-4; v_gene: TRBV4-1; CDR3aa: CASSQDLVGGTNEKLFF; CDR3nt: TGCGCCAGCAGCCAAGATCTAGTCGGGGGAACTAATGAAAAACTGTTTTTT
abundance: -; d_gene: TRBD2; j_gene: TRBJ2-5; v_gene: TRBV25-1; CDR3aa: CASSHPGGYQETQYF; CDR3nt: TGTGCCAGCAGTCATCCGGGGGGGTACCAAGAGACCCAGTACTTC
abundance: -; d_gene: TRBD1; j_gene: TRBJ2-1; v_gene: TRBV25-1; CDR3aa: CASSFPGQGASNEQFF; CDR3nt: TGTGCCAGCTCCTTCCCGGGACAGGGGGCTAGTAATGAGCAGTTCTTC
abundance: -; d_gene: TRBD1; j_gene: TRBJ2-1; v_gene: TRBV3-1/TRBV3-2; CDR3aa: CASSLRQGKQFF; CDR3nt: TGTGCCAGCAGCCTTCGACAGGGGAAGCAGTTCTTC
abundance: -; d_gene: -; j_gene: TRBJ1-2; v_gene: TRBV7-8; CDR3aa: CASSHRRETNYGYTF; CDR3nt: TGTGCCAGCAGCCACCGACGGGAGACTAACTATGGCTACACCTTC
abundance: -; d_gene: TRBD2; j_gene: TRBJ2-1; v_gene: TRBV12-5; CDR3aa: CASGLRSGLAGLTSSYNEQFF; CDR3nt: TGTGCTAGTGGTTTGAGATCCGGACTAGCGGGCCTTACGAGCTCCTACAATGAGCAGTTCTTC
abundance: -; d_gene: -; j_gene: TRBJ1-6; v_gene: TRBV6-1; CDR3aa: CASSESTGWGILLHF; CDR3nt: TGTGCCAGCAGTGAATCAACAGGGTGGGGTATACTCCTCCACTTT
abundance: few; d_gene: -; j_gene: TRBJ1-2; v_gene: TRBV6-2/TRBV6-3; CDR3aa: CASSPSPYGYTF; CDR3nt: TGTGCCAGCAGCCCAAGTCCGTATGGCTACACCTTC
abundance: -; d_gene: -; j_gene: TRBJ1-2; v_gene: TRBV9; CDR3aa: CASSVRDRNNYGYTF; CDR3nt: TGTGCCAGCAGCGTAAGGGATCGAAATAACTATGGCTACACCTTC
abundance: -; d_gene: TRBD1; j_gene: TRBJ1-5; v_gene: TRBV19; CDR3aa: CASSIAGQGYSNQPQHF; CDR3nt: TGTGCCAGTAGTATAGCGGGACAGGGCTATAGCAATCAGCCCCAGCATTTT
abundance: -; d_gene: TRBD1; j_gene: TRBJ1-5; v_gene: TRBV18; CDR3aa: CASSPSDRGSNQPQHF; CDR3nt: TGTGCCAGCTCACCCTCGGACAGGGGTAGCAATCAGCCCCAGCATTTT
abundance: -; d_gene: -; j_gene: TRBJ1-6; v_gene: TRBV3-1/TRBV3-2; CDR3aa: CASSQDGSQISPLHF; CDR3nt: TGTGCCAGCAGCCAAGACGGGTCTCAAATTTCACCCCTCCACTTT
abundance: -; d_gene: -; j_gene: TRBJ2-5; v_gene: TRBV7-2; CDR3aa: CASSLEGYVETQYF; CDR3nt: TGTGCCAGCAGCTTAGAAGGGTATGTGGAGACCCAGTACTTC
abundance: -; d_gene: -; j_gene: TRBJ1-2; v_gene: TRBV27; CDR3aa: CASSAPEGYGYTF; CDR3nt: TGTGCCAGCAGTGCCCCAGAGGGCTATGGCTACACCTTC
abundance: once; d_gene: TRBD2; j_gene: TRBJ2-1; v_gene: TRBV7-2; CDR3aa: CASSSSGRTSLNNEQFF; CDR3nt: TGTGCCAGCAGCTCATCCGGTCGGACTAGCCTCAACAATGAGCAGTTCTTC
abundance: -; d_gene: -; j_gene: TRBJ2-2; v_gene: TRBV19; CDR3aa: CASSRTGTGELFF; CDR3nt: TGTGCCAGTAGCCGTACAGGAACCGGGGAGCTGTTTTTT
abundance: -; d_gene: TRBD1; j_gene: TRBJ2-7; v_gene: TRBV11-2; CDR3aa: CASSVTGVKNEQYF; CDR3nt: TGTGCCAGCAGCGTAACAGGGGTGAAGAACGAGCAGTACTTC
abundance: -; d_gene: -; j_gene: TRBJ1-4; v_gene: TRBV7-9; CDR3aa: CASTPRGTTNEKLFF; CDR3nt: TGTGCCAGCACCCCGCGAGGAACAACTAATGAAAAACTGTTTTTT
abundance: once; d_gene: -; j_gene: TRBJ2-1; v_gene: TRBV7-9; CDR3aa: CASSKPWGRGNEQFF; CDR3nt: TGTGCCAGCAGCAAACCCTGGGGACGAGGAAATGAGCAGTTCTTC
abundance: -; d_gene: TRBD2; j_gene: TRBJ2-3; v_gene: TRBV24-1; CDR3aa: CATSDLTSGISADTQYF; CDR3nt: TGTGCCACCAGTGATTTGACTAGCGGGATAAGCGCAGATACGCAGTATTTT
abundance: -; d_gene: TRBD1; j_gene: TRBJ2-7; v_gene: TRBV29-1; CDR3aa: CSVGTGNYEQYF; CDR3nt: TGCAGCGTTGGGACAGGGAACTACGAGCAGTACTTC
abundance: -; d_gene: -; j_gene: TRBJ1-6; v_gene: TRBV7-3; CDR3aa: CASSTGLRNSPLHF; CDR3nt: TGTGCCAGCAGCACGGGACTGAGAAATTCACCCCTCCACTTT
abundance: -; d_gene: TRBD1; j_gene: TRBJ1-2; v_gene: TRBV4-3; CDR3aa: CASSPPGQGAHGYTF; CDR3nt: TGCGCCAGCAGCCCCCCGGGGCAGGGGGCCCATGGCTACACCTTC
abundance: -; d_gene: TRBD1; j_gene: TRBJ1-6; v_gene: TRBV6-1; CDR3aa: CASSEAQGANSPLHF; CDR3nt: TGTGCCAGCAGTGAAGCACAGGGGGCTAATTCACCCCTCCACTTT
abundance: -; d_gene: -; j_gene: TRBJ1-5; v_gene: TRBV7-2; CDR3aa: CASSPGSGDQPQHF; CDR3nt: TGTGCCAGCAGCCCAGGGTCGGGGGATCAGCCCCAGCATTTT
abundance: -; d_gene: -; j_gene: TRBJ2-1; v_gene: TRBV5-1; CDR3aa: CASSLGGSQYNEQFF; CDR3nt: TGCGCCAGCAGCTTGGGAGGGAGTCAGTACAATGAGCAGTTCTTC
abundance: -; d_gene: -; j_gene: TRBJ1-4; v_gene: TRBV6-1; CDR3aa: CASSEVRNEKLFF; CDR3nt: TGTGCCAGCAGTGAAGTAAGGAATGAAAAACTGTTTTTT
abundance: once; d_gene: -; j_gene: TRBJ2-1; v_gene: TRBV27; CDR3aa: CASSSIIGVPYNEQFF; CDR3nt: TGTGCCAGCAGTTCAATAATAGGGGTCCCCTACAATGAGCAGTTCTTC
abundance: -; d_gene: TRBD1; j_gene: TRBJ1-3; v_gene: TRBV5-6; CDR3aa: CASSSSTGSGNTIYF; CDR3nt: TGTGCCAGCAGCTCCTCGACAGGGTCGGGAAACACCATATATTTT
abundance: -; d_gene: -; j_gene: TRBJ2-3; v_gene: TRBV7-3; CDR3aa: CASSSEGLNTDTQYF; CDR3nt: TGTGCCAGCAGCTCCGAGGGACTGAACACAGATACGCAGTATTTT
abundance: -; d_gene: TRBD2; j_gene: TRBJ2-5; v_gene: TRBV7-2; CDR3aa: CASSFGGGAGGKTQYF; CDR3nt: TGTGCCAGCAGCTTTGGCGGGGGGGCCGGCGGAAAGACCCAGTACTTC
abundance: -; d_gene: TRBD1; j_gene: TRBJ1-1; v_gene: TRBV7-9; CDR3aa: CASNLQGGGTEAFF; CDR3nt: TGTGCCAGCAACCTACAGGGGGGTGGCACTGAAGCTTTCTTT
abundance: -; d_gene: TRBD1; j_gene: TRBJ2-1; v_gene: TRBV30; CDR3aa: CAWGKTGGYNEQFF; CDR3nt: TGTGCCTGGGGTAAGACAGGGGGTTACAATGAGCAGTTCTTC
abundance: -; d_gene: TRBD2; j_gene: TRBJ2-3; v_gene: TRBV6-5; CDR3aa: CASSSYFSGIDTQYF; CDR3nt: TGTGCCAGCAGTTCCTATTTTAGCGGGATAGATACGCAGTATTTT
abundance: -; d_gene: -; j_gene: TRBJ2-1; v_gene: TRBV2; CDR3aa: CASSRPNEQFF; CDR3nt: TGTGCCAGCAGTCGACCCAATGAGCAGTTCTTC
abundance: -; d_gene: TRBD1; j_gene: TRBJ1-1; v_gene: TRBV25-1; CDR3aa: CASSESTGGHTEAFF; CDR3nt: TGTGCCAGCAGTGAATCGACAGGGGGCCACACTGAAGCTTTCTTT
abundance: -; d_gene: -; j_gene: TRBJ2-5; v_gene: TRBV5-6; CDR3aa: CASSRFRQTQETQYF; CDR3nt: TGTGCCAGCAGCCGTTTCCGACAGACCCAAGAGACCCAGTACTTC
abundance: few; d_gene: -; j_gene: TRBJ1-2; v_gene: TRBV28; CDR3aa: CASSLVRSYGYTF; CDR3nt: TGTGCCAGCAGTTTAGTCCGCTCTTATGGCTACACCTTC
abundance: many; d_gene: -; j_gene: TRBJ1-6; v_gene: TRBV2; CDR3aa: CASTTAGPPLHF; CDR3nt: TGTGCCAGCACTACGGCCGGTCCACCCCTCCACTTT
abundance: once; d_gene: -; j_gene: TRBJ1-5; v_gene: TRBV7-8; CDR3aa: CASSLGRAGAAQPQHF; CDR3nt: TGTGCCAGCAGCTTAGGCCGCGCAGGGGCGGCTCAGCCCCAGCATTTT
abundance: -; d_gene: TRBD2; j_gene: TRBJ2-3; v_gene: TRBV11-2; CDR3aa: CASGTQRGGRGTDTQYF; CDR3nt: TGTGCCAGCGGAACACAACGGGGGGGCCGGGGCACAGATACGCAGTATTTT
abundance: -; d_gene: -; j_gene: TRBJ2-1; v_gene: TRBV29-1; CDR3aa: CSVERSGVREQFF; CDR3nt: TGCAGCGTTGAGCGCAGCGGTGTCAGGGAGCAGTTCTTC
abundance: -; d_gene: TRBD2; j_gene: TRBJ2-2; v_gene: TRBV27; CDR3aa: CASSPQAGAGWGLAANTGELFF; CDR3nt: TGTGCCAGCAGCCCCCAGGCAGGGGCCGGGTGGGGACTAGCGGCGAACACCGGGGAGCTGTTTTTT
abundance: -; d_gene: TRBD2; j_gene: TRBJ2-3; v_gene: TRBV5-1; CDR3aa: CASSNSGGNLGTQYF; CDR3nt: TGCGCCAGCAGCAATAGCGGGGGGAACCTCGGTACGCAGTATTTT
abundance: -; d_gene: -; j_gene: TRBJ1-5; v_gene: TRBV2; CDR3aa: CASSLGKGTFQPQHF; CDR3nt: TGTGCCAGCAGCCTTGGGAAGGGCACTTTTCAGCCCCAGCATTTT
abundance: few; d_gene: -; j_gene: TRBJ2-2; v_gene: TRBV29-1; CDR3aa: CSVVVGAVAGELFF; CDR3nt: TGCAGCGTTGTGGTGGGGGCGGTCGCCGGGGAGCTGTTTTTT